This is a list of T cell receptor beta chains from one sample in a study of cytomegalovirus exposure and HLA in healthy donors. Only in-frame clones appear in the TCRdb table, and some are missing; sequencing was by immunoSEQ multiplex PCR. The table lists around 33,000 clones, roughly three quarters of them singletons. Material for sequencing was PBMCs. These receptors were obtained from a woman in her twenties or thirties in good health and CMV-seropositive. CDR3s include the opening cysteine and the closing phenylalanine or tryptophan. The D gene is left open where the match is weak. Clone size is not always given. Where it is, it says once, few, many or a class for expanded clones.

TRBJ1-4 TRBV28 . . CASSSPGQTNEKLFF TGTGCCAGCAGTTCCCCAGGACAGACAAATGAAAAACTGTTTTTT
TRBJ1-5 TRBV28 . . CANNRDTALGNQPQHF TGTGCCAACAACCGGGACACAGCCCTTGGCAATCAGCCCCAGCATTTT
TRBJ1-1 TRBV10-3 TRBD1 . CAIGTENTEAFF TGTGCCATAGGGACAGAGAACACTGAAGCTTTCTTT
TRBJ1-1 TRBV19 . . CASSIRGGNTEAFF TGTGCCAGTAGTATCAGGGGCGGAAACACTGAAGCTTTCTTT
TRBJ1-2 TRBV4-2 . . CASSQQPGGSYGYTF TGTGCCAGCAGCCAACAACCGGGGGGGAGCTATGGCTACACCTTC
TRBJ1-2 TRBV30 . few CAWSFTRSYGYTF TGTGCCTGGAGTTTTACACGAAGCTATGGCTACACCTTC
TRBJ1-4 TRBV28 . . CASSSGEAATNEKLFF TGTGCCAGCAGCTCGGGGGAGGCTGCCACTAATGAAAAACTGTTTTTT
TRBJ2-7 TRBV10-3 TRBD1 . CAISGRQGVSYEQYF TGTGCCATCAGTGGAAGACAGGGGGTCTCCTACGAGCAGTACTTC
TRBJ2-7 TRBV29-1 . . CSAEGQGPLGEQYF TGCAGCGCCGAGGGGCAGGGGCCCCTAGGGGAGCAGTACTTC
TRBJ1-2 TRBV18 TRBD1 . CASSPDRDYGYTF TGTGCCAGCTCACCTGACAGGGACTATGGCTACACCTTC
TRBJ2-6 TRBV28 . . CASYNSGANVLTF TGTGCCAGCTATAACTCTGGGGCCAACGTCCTGACTTTC
TRBJ1-2 TRBV5-6 . few CASSLSSGKRYTF TGTGCCAGCAGCTTGAGTTCAGGGAAGCGCTACACCTTC
TRBJ2-1 TRBV19 TRBD2 . CASSPGLAGPYNEQFF TGTGCCAGTAGCCCGGGACTAGCGGGACCCTACAATGAGCAGTTCTTC
TRBJ1-2 TRBV5-6 TRBD1 . CASSPGQGRGGYTF TGTGCCAGCAGCCCGGGACAGGGAAGGGGGGGCTACACCTTC
TRBJ2-2 TRBV6-5 . . CASGSNGYTGELFF TGTGCCAGCGGGAGCAACGGATACACCGGGGAGCTGTTTTTT
TRBJ2-1 TRBV4-1 . . CASSQEWRGGNNEQFF TGCGCCAGCAGCCAAGAGTGGAGGGGGGGGAACAATGAGCAGTTCTTC
TRBJ2-3 TRBV18 . . CASSPPMVMSRTDTQYF TGTGCCAGCTCACCACCGATGGTGATGAGCCGCACAGATACGCAGTATTTT
TRBJ2-7 TRBV6-6 . few CASARGRTYEQYF TGTGCCAGCGCGCGGGGGCGCACCTACGAGCAGTACTTC
TRBJ1-5 TRBV6-1 TRBD1 . CASSEVLRGQPQHF TGTGCCAGCAGTGAGGTACTCAGGGGGCAGCCCCAGCATTTT
TRBJ1-2 TRBV9 TRBD1 few CASSFTGDGYTF TGTGCCAGCAGCTTTACAGGGGATGGCTACACCTTC
TRBJ2-2 TRBV28 TRBD2 . CASSLWRRLAGRTGELFF TGTGCCAGCAGTTTATGGCGGAGACTAGCGGGAAGAACCGGGGAGCTGTTTTTT
TRBJ1-2 TRBV7-3 . . CASSSLRRGLDGYTF TGTGCCAGCAGCTCTCTCCGACGAGGGCTGGATGGCTACACCTTC
TRBJ1-6 TRBV5-1 . . CASRLSSYNSSLHF TGCGCCAGCAGACTGAGCTCCTATAATTCATCCCTCCACTTT
TRBJ2-2 TRBV2 . . CASTRENTGELFF TGTGCCAGCACCAGGGAGAACACCGGGGAGCTGTTTTTT